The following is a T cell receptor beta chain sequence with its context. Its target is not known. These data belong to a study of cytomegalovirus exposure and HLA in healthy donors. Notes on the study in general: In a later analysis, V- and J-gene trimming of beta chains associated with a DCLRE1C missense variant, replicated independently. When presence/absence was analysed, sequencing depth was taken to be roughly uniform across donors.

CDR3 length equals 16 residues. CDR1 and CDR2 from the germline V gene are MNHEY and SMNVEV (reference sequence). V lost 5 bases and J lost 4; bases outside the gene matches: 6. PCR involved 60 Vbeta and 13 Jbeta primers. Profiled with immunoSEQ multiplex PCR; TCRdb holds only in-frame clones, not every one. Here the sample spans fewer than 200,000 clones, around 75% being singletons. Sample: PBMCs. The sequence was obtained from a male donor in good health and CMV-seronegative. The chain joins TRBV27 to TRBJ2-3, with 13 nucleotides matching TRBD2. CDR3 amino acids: CASSVRTSGSADTQYF. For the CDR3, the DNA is TGTGCCAGCAGTGTTAGGACTAGCGGGAGCGCAGATACGCAGTATTTT.